This T cell receptor (beta chain) was obtained from a study of cytomegalovirus exposure and HLA in healthy donors (TCRdb year 2017). As for the study more broadly: An earlier analysis of several hundred of the donors reported 250 to 300 Gb of sequence data and more than 90 million unique TCR beta sequences from about 180 million T cells. An early release covering roughly 640 HLA-typed donors comprised about 300 gigabases of sequencing data and around 85 million unique TCR sequences. To study patterns of TCR occurrence, a later analysis re-analyzed previously published TCR beta repertoires from 500 to 850 donors and added high-resolution HLA genotyping. Among some 410 genotyped donors of the cohort, an average of around 240,000 unique TCR beta nucleotide sequences were sequenced per donor, around a sixth of them non-productive. In addition to the first cohort of around 670 subjects, a separate validation cohort of around 110 different subjects was used. An earlier analysis of roughly 580 of the donors used high-throughput TCR beta sequencing to judge whether each TCR beta V gene segment behaved as functional or pseudogenic. Donor age, sex, ethnicity and CMV serostatus were collected together with the repertoire data. In a later genetic analysis, genome-wide SNP genotypes for about 55% of the roughly 670 donors were used, and that subset was treated as a discovery cohort. The number of donors typed differed by locus, with 629-630 for A, B, C, DRB1 and DQB1, around 520 for DQA1, approximately 570 for DPA1, and 400 to 490 for DPB1. Four or five DR-DQ haplotypes were handled as single units for association and clustering because linkage in the cohort was strong. Of the roughly 430 genotyped donors, around 81% fell in the genetic ancestry cluster associated with self-reported Caucasian donors. The aim of the study was to test whether cataloging public T cell receptors could identify signatures of past pathogen exposure. The later analysis used no new phenotypic data to find candidate immune exposures, relying instead on TCR beta sequences and their occurrence across donors. Every repertoire in the discovery cohort had been generated on one and the same sequencing platform. High-throughput TCR immunosequencing, statistical association of individual TCRs with disease status, and machine learning were combined to predict cytomegalovirus infection status. The study profiled the T cell repertoires of hundreds of subjects by immunosequencing and related them to cytomegalovirus serostatus. HLA typing included class I and class II loci at four-digit resolution.

About this clone itself: It has no known antigen specificity. No base quality information exists; no much larger clone differs at one position.

In total, around 600 healthy bone marrow donors made up the cohort. Cohort members were all nominally healthy when sampled, although unrecorded immune exposures were likely present. The donor was CMV seronegative and belonged to the group of 352 seronegative cohort members. Every donor gave a peripheral blood sample, and the peripheral blood mononuclear cells from that sample were used for TCR beta sequencing. Genomic DNA extraction from the blood cell samples was performed with the Qiagen DNeasy Blood Extraction Kit. The investigation overall reported the following: In a later analysis, several top co-occurrence clusters were reported to appear linked to parvovirus B19, influenza, CMV and Epstein-Barr virus. A total of about 180 TCR beta chains were listed by the study as associated with cytomegalovirus. Assigning TCR associations to individual alleles was difficult when HLA alleles, especially DR and DQ, strongly co-occurred. Cytomegalovirus status was reported to be diagnosed by the classifier with high specificity and sensitivity in both the original and validation cohorts. In an earlier analysis of approximately 590 of the donors, most TCR beta V segments appeared in productive rearrangements about 87% or about 30% of the time, broadly matching IMGT annotations. Because HLA typing was missing for some donors at each locus, association tests included only the typed subset. The earlier analysis of some 540 of the donors excluded around 17 rarely observed V segments, including chromosome 9 orphons, because counts were too low. A later analysis associated about 16,000 TCR beta sequences with specific HLA alleles at a false discovery rate of 0.05. In this cohort, only TCR beta chains were sequenced, and detectable features were limited by the absence of alpha or paired-chain data. A few of the identified cytomegalovirus-associated TCR beta chains were confirmed in vitro to be specific for cytomegalovirus antigens. A further reported finding was that TCR beta sequences accurately predicted the HLA-A and HLA-B alleles for most subjects in the first cohort. Roughly uniform sequencing depth across donors was assumed in presence/absence analyses, although this assumption may not hold. A cluster of highly shared sequence variants was judged likely to be a technical artifact of the sequencing pipeline. A later genetic analysis reported fewer N-insertions in productive TCRs among donors in an Asian-associated ancestry cluster than the roughly 650-donor mean. Correlated functional status among segregating V segments might reflect linkage disequilibrium, but an unknown experimental factor could not be ruled out. In a later analysis, HLA-associated TCR beta chains were found to be more clonally expanded and to have lower generation probabilities than equally common non-associated chains. In a later analysis, TCR association rates were found to vary across HLA loci, with the most associated TCRs seen for DRB1 alleles and the fewest for HLA-C alleles. In a later analysis, most CMV-associated TCR beta chains were found to appear HLA-restricted, with HLA associations seemingly driven largely by CMV exposure. Immune exposure information for the cohort was limited to CMV serostatus. It was suggested by the authors that the approach could potentially be generalized to other disease states and immunological phenotypes. In a later genetic analysis, a missense DCLRE1C variant was associated with V-gene and J-gene trimming of TCR beta chains, and the association was replicated in an independent cohort. While some public TCRs were present in many individuals, most TCR sequences turned up only very rarely across donors.

Receptor libraries were prepared by the immunoSEQ multiplex PCR assay. A mixture of 60 forward primers for TCR Vbeta segments and 13 reverse primers for TCR Jbeta segments was used in the multiplex PCR. Amplification of the CDR3 region of rearranged TCR beta genes was performed with a multiplex PCR assay on genomic DNA. Amplified TCR beta libraries were sequenced as 87-base-pair reads on the Illumina HiSeq System. The published analysis was carried out like this. Across the 670 or so repertoires, a later analysis counted roughly 84 million unique TCR beta chains, roughly 11 million of which were shared by at least two donors. A nearest-neighbor algorithm error-corrected the raw reads and collapsed the reads into unique sequences, merging closely related sequences to remove PCR and sequencing errors. CDR3 sequences were aligned to IMGT reference sequences to assign V, D and J gene segments. Each retained sequence needed at least a six-nucleotide match to both a V gene segment and a J gene segment. Rearrangements were classified as productive when the CDR3 lacked stop codons and remained in frame with V and J, and all other rearrangements were classified as non-productive. Following IMGT convention, CDR3 was defined as the stretch from the second conserved V-encoded cysteine up to the conserved J-encoded phenylalanine. Sequences without an unambiguous match to a single V gene segment were excluded from the earlier analysis of 500 to 700 of the donors. In an earlier analysis of several hundred of the donors, V segments were called functional above 56.7% productive rearrangements and were called segregating when the between-donor standard deviation exceeded 5%. To diagnose cytomegalovirus status from the catalog of TCR beta chain sequences, a statistical classification framework was built. In a later analysis, TCR nucleotide sequences were compared against IMGT/GENE-DB human TR gene sequences so that V and J genes could be assigned. In a later analysis, CDR3 sequences and most-parsimonious VDJ recombination scenarios were assigned using the TCRdist pipeline. In a later analysis, each TCR beta chain was defined by its CDR3 amino acid sequence together with its V-gene family, and reads without a unique V-gene family were excluded. As a way to deal with suspected cross-contamination and a sequencing artifact, a later analysis dropped 450 to 600 nucleotide sequences that were highly shared and had low generation probability. In a later analysis, a clonal expansion index for each public chain was calculated from normalized within-repertoire ranks of inferred template counts. A later analysis computed generation probabilities with a VDJ recombination model fitted to out-of-frame rearrangements, and checked the results against IGoR. A later analysis scored TCR-TCR, TCR-HLA and TCR-CMV co-occurrence with hypergeometric tests, applying a repertoire-size bias correction to TCR pairs. A later analysis estimated false discovery rates by permuting HLA or CMV assignments 20 times. A later analysis grouped co-occurring TCRs with DBSCAN, adding TCRdist sequence similarity when clustering within HLA-allele-positive subsets. Repertoires with fewer than 30,000 or more than 120,000 public chains were left out of co-occurrence clustering, as were about five repertoires with anomalous nucleotide sharing. The table was pulled from immuneACCESS by TCRdb, which kept in-frame rearrangements only. Such tables lose some clones; where checked, under half of the loss comes from unresolved V genes, and the rest has no known cause. V and J calls and clone size are copied from that table; D and trimming were computed from the DNA. This sample holds 170,000 or so clones; more than 80% were observed only once. The ten largest clones add up to under 5% of the sample.

Sequencing input: PBMCs. This TCR was recovered from a man between 18 and 35 years old in good health and CMV-seronegative.

In nucleotides, the sequence is TGTGCCAGCAATGACAGGGGTAGGCAAGAGACCCAGTACTTC. It codes for CASNDRGRQETQYF. Recombination linked TRBV6-5 to TRBJ2-5; the junction holds 8 bases that match TRBD1. CDR1 is given as MNHEY and CDR2 as SVGAGI, both from the germline V gene. The junction shows trimming of 7 bases on V and 2 bases on J, and the gene matches do not reach 6 bases of it. Counted from cysteine to phenylalanine, this CDR3 has 14 amino acids. The entry retains the CDR3 DNA only, 42 bases that are in frame from base 1.